The present entry profiles one T cell receptor beta chain with its context. The repertoire was sequenced with immunoSEQ multiplex PCR; TCRdb's copy has only in-frame clones and lacks some. The table lists approximately 200,000 clones, 70% to 90% of them singletons, with about 4% in the top ten. The source of the sample is a study of blood T cell repertoires in COVID-19. V shed 10 bases, J shed 2 bases, and the junction held 1 base outside the gene matches. Germline V gives CDR1 MDHEN, CDR2 SYDVKM. The CDR3 is 11 residues long. The material sequenced was peripheral blood. The clonotype comes from a woman aged 25-40 years with acute or convalescent COVID-19. The genes are TRBV28 and TRBJ2-7; 8 bases are a match to TRBD1. The CDR3 coding sequence is TGTGCCACCAGGGGGCCCTACGAGCAGTACTTC. This codes for CATRGPYEQYF.